These 15 T cell receptor beta chains share one sample of origin, sequenced in a study of T-cell memory formation after mild COVID-19. One entry per CDR3 protein, called by TCRdb with MiXCR from the 5' RACE reads. The sample records hundreds of thousands of distinct CDR3 sequences, less than 25% being singletons. The sample comprised PBMCs or a T cell subset sorted from them (not recorded which). Receptors originate from an adult woman who had mild COVID-19 (a few samples of this study predate the infection). Cell type and time point are not known.

This clonotype occurred many times. J is TRBJ2-5 and V is TRBV12-3 or TRBV12-4; 7 positions match TRBD2. With V trimmed by 7 bases and J by 2 bases, 10 bases remained unmatched. The CDR3 sequence is 15 residues long. CDR3 bases: TGTGCCAGCAAACGAGGAGCGGGGACGCAAGAGACCCAGTACTTC. It is translated as CASKRGAGTQETQYF.

This clonotype was recorded many times. The rearrangement links TRBV9 to TRBJ2-2; D is possibly TRBD2 (5 bases). Germline V gene sequence: CDR1 SGDLS, CDR2 YYNGEE. V was trimmed by 1 base and J by 5 bases, leaving 12 bases between them. The CDR3 runs 15 residues. Here the CDR3 reads CASSVSISGTGELFF. The DNA for the CDR3 is TGTGCCAGCAGCGTATCCATATCGGGGACCGGGGAGCTGTTTTTT.

This clonotype was counted once. The gene calls are TRBV12-5 and TRBJ1-2, with TRBD1 as a possible D gene (6 bases). This CDR3 comprises 13 residues. The V end was cut by 7 bases, the J end by 4 bases, with 13 bases between. The germline V gene has CDR1 LGHNT and CDR2 FRNRAP. The CDR3 is CASAPTGLYGYTF. CDR3 DNA: TGTGCTAGTGCCCCGACAGGTCTCTATGGCTACACCTTC.

This chain links TRBV28 with TRBJ1-6; possible D gene TRBD1, 6 bases. The length of the CDR3 is 15 residues. CDR1 is MDHEN and CDR2 is SYDVKM in the germline V gene. Deletions cut 6 bases from V and 5 bases from J, with 14 bases between. The CDR3 DNA follows: TGTGCCAGCAGCACCCCGAGGACAGATAATTCACCCCTCCACTTT. This codes for CASSTPRTDNSPLHF.

The chain recombines TRBV3-1 with TRBJ1-3; D unresolved. This CDR3 is 16 amino acids long. Germline-derived CDR1 and CDR2 are LGHDT and YNNKEL (reference sequence). V was pared by 4 bases and J by 0 bases, with 13 bases between. CDR3 protein: CASSLYFSSSGNTIYF. Written as DNA, the CDR3 is TGTGCCAGCAGCCTCTATTTCAGCAGCTCTGGAAACACCATATATTTT.

The rearrangement links TRBV5-1 to TRBJ2-5, with 7 bases lining up with TRBD1. Losses at the gene ends were 0 bases for V and 2 bases for J; bases not matched to a gene: 4. The CDR3 consists of 15 residues. Germline CDR1 is SGHRS and CDR2 is YFSETQ. The CDR3 loop reads CASSLAGTEQETQYF. The DNA for the CDR3 is TGCGCCAGCAGCTTGGCAGGGACAGAGCAAGAGACCCAGTACTTC. Together with reference TRBV5-1 and TRBJ2-5, the CDR3 gives the full variable domain: KAGVTQTPRYLIKTRGQQVTLSCSPISGHRSVSWYQQTPGQGLQFLFEYFSETQRNKGNFPGRFSGRQFSNSRSEMNVSTLELGDSALYLCASSLAGTEQETQYFGPGTRLLVL.

The table lists this clonotype with a few counts. The rearrangement uses TRBV19 and TRBJ2-1; tentatively, D is TRBD1 or TRBD2 (5 bases each). CDR3 length equals 12 residues. Germline lookup yields CDR1 LNHDA and CDR2 SQIVND (reference sequence). Deletions cut 10 bases from V and 15 bases from J, with 22 bases between. This CDR3 is CATKPGPLGWFF. CDR3 DNA: TGTGCCACCAAACCGGGACCCCTTGGTTGGTTCTTC.

The gene calls are TRBV19 and TRBJ1-6; tentative D call: TRBD1 (5 bases). The CDR3 runs 15 residues. CDR1 and CDR2 from the germline V gene are LNHDA and SQIVND (reference sequence). Trimming cost V 6 bases and J 7 bases, with 16 bases left between them. CDR3 amino acids: CASSASGWENSPLHF. In DNA form, the CDR3 reads TGTGCCAGTAGCGCGTCAGGGTGGGAAAATTCACCCCTCCACTTT.

The rearrangement joins TRBV7-8 to TRBJ1-5, with D possibly matching TRBD1 (5 bases). V shed 1 base and J shed 5 bases, with 18 bases lying between them. CDR3 length: 17 amino acids. Germline V gives CDR1 SGHVS, CDR2 FQNEAQ. The CDR3 DNA follows: TGTGCCAGCAGCTTAGGCCCGGCAGGGCTGTACGATCAGCCCCAGCATTTT. This codes for CASSLGPAGLYDQPQHF.

The V gene is TRBV12-3 or TRBV12-4, the J gene TRBJ2-7, with D possibly matching TRBD1 (6 bases). The CDR3 is made up of 14 amino acids. The V and J ends lost 5 bases and 2 bases respectively, with 13 bases between them. The chain's CDR3 is CASSTKTGPYEQYF. Here the CDR3 DNA reads TGTGCCAGCAGTACCAAGACAGGTCCCTACGAGCAGTACTTC.

The V and J genes are TRBV5-1 and TRBJ1-2; 9 bases line up with TRBD1. The CDR3 loop spans 16 amino acids. Germline V lookup: CDR1 SGHRS, CDR2 YFSETQ. J was trimmed by 4 bases and V by 2 bases; bases with no gene match: 9. As DNA, the CDR3 is TGCGCCAGCAGCTTCAATGGACAGGGGTATAGCTATGGCTACACCTTC. It yields the protein CASSFNGQGYSYGYTF.

This clonotype was seen more than once but under ten times. The chain recombines TRBV12-3 or TRBV12-4 with TRBJ1-5; D uncertain. V was clipped by 4 bases and J by 1 base, with 11 bases between them. The CDR3 extends over 15 amino acids. DNA for the CDR3: TGTGCCAGCAGTTCCTTAGGGTGGAGCAATCAGCCCCAGCATTTT. Encoded protein: CASSSLGWSNQPQHF.

The V call is TRBV9, the J call TRBJ2-1, with D possibly TRBD2 on 6 matching bases. Germline values: CDR1 SGDLS, CDR2 YYNGEE. V was cut by 0 bases and J by 6 bases, with 13 bases left in between. CDR3 length equals 15 residues. The CDR3 is CASSVEGTSFNEQFF. The CDR3 DNA sequence: TGTGCCAGCAGCGTAGAAGGAACTAGCTTCAATGAGCAGTTCTTC.

J is TRBJ2-3 and V is TRBV5-1, with 8 bases fitting TRBD1. CDR3 length equals 15 residues. Germline CDR1 SGHRS, CDR2 YFSETQ. The J segment lost 13 bases and the V segment lost 2 bases, leaving 15 bases of the junction unmatched. The CDR3 DNA reads as TGCGCCAGCAGCTTCCGCGGGACAGGTGGGACCACGGAGTATTTT. Its translation: CASSFRGTGGTTEYF. The whole variable domain, remainder taken from reference TRBV5-1 and TRBJ2-3, is KAGVTQTPRYLIKTRGQQVTLSCSPISGHRSVSWYQQTPGQGLQFLFEYFSETQRNKGNFPGRFSGRQFSNSRSEMNVSTLELGDSALYLCASSFRGTGGTTEYFGPGTRLTVL.

This clonotype was picked up a small number of times. The chain employs TRBV2 and TRBJ1-2; D is possibly TRBD1 (6 bases). Germline-derived CDR1 and CDR2 are SNHLY and FYNNEI. The ends were cut back, 5 bases at V and 4 bases at J, with 11 bases in the middle. The CDR3 is 13 amino acids. The CDR3 spells CASSPGAGYGYTF. As DNA, the CDR3 is TGTGCCAGCAGTCCGGGGGCCGGCTATGGCTACACCTTC.